These 8 T cell receptor beta chains share one sample of origin, sequenced in a study of radiotherapy plus CTLA-4 blockade in lung cancer. TCRdb keeps only in-frame clones here, not all; method: immunoSEQ multiplex PCR. The sample contains 40,000 to 45,000 clones, roughly 75% of which appear only once. Sequencing was performed on peripheral blood, taken from a patient treated with radiotherapy plus ipilimumab. These receptors were taken from a human donor with non-small cell lung cancer who had stable disease on radiotherapy plus ipilimumab.

This sequence joins TRBV7-2 and TRBJ1-5; D is unclear. The V gene lost 4 bases and the J gene lost 4 bases, with 14 bases spanning the gap. The germline CDR1 and CDR2 sequences are SGHTA and FQGNSA. The CDR3 is made up of 15 amino acids. For the CDR3, the DNA is TGTGCCAGCAGCTCTGGCCCGGAGGCGAATCAGCCCCAGCATTTT. It encodes CASSSGPEANQPQHF.

This clone was seen more than once but under ten times. This chain links TRBV6-6 with TRBJ1-1; D possibly corresponds to TRBD1 (5 bases). CDR3 length: 14 amino acids. From germline, CDR1 is MNHNY and CDR2 SVGAGI (reference sequence). V gave up 7 bases and J gave up 7 bases, with 19 bases separating them. In nucleotides, the CDR3 is TGTGCCAGCATCCTGGCCGGGACTCAACTTGAAGCTTTCTTT. Its protein product is CASILAGTQLEAFF.

J is TRBJ2-7 and V is TRBV27; D unresolved. V shed 5 bases and J shed 4 bases, with 15 bases lying between them. Germline CDR1 MNHEY, CDR2 SMNVEV (reference sequence). This CDR3 has 14 amino acids. DNA for the CDR3: TGTGCCAGCAGTCCAAACGTTGGCAGGTACGAGCAGTACTTC. Encoded protein: CASSPNVGRYEQYF.

The V and J genes are TRBV25-1 and TRBJ2-7; 11 bases agree with TRBD1. Trimming cost V 3 bases and J 5 bases; bases outside gene matches: 6. This CDR3 region has 15 residues. Germline CDR1 is MGHDK and CDR2 is SYGVNS. The CDR3 DNA follows: TGTGCCAGCAGTGAGCTCGGACAGGGGGCTCACGAGCAGTACTTC. It encodes CASSELGQGAHEQYF.

Regarding this clone: One end of the junction does not line up with germline, which may come from a read error. V and J are TRBV11-1 and TRBJ1-2; 9 positions agree with TRBD1. The CDR3 has 16 amino acids. Per the germline V gene, CDR1 is SGHAT and CDR2 is FQDESV (reference sequence). CDR3 DNA: TGTGCCAGCAGCGCTCCCCTAGGGGACAGGGCTTATGGCTACGCCTTC. As protein: CASSAPLGDRAYGYAF.

The chain links TRBV6-1 to TRBJ1-6; 7 nucleotides line up with TRBD1. J lost 7 bases, V lost 3 bases, and 6 bases had no gene match. CDR3 size: 15 residues. Germline V gene sequence: CDR1 MNHNS, CDR2 SASEGT. Written as DNA, the CDR3 is TGTGCCAGCAGTGATCGACAGGGACAGAATTCACCCCTCCACTTT. This sequence encodes CASSDRQGQNSPLHF.

The chain recombines TRBV10-3 with TRBJ2-7; perhaps TRBD1 as D (6 bases). The germline CDR1 and CDR2 sequences are ENHRY and SYGVKD. CDR3 length: 13 residues. Trimming pared 3 bases from V and 1 base from J, leaving 7 bases between. CDR3 protein: CAISEQGSYEQYF. The DNA for the CDR3 is TGTGCCATCAGTGAACAGGGTTCCTACGAGCAGTACTTC.

This clone appeared a single time. This chain joins TRBV2 and TRBJ2-1; possibly TRBD2 for D (6 bases). CDR3 length: 15 amino acids. Trimming stripped 3 bases from V and 8 bases from J, with 17 bases between. Germline lookup yields CDR1 SNHLY and CDR2 FYNNEI. CDR3 nucleotide sequence: TGTGCCAGCAGTGATGCGACTAGTGGTTTTGATGAGCAGTTCTTC. Protein product: CASSDATSGFDEQFF. Complete variable domain (other parts from reference TRBV2 and TRBJ2-1): EPEVTQTPSHQVTQMGQEVILRCVPISNHLYFYWYRQILGQKVEFLVSFYNNEISEKSEIFDDQFSVERPDGSNFTLKIRSTKLEDSAMYFCASSDATSGFDEQFFGPGTRLTVL.